The 21 T cell receptor beta chains listed next were all sequenced from one sample in a study of cytomegalovirus exposure and HLA in healthy donors. In the PCR, 60 Vbeta and 13 Jbeta primers were used. The data were produced by immunoSEQ multiplex PCR, yet TCRdb's version contains in-frame clones alone and is incomplete. The sample contains 200,000 to 250,000 clones, more than 70% of which appear only once. The source material was PBMCs. The receptor source for this set is a human donor in good health.

This chain joins TRBV7-2 and TRBJ1-2, with D tentatively TRBD1 (6 bases). The CDR3 contains 16 residues. The germline gives CDR1 SGHTA, CDR2 FQGNSA. Trimming took 0 bases from V and 1 from J, leaving 12 bases between them. CDR3: CASSLADSALNYGYTF. The DNA of the CDR3 is TGTGCCAGCAGCTTAGCGGACAGCGCACTTAACTATGGCTACACCTTC.

J is TRBJ2-2 and V is TRBV5-1; tentatively, D is TRBD2 (5 bases). The CDR3 spans 15 residues. The germline V gene encodes CDR1 SGHRS and CDR2 YFSETQ. Between the trimmed V and J ends, which lost 0 bases and 7 bases, there was a span of 13 bases. The CDR3 here is CASSLGYTGIGELFF. The CDR3, as DNA: TGCGCCAGCAGCTTGGGATATACGGGGATCGGGGAGCTGTTTTTT.

The chain combines TRBV11-1 with TRBJ2-5; 7 bases are a match to TRBD2. CDR1 and CDR2 (germline): SGHAT, FQDESV (reference sequence). The J segment lost 5 bases and the V segment lost 1 base, leaving 7 bases of the junction unmatched. The CDR3 runs to 15 residues. The CDR3 coding sequence is TGTGCCAGCAGCTTAGTCCGGACTAGGCGGGAGACCCAGTACTTC. Translating gives CASSLVRTRRETQYF.

This clone was observed once. The chain employs TRBV28 and TRBJ2-7; TRBD2 might be the D (6 bases). The germline V gene encodes CDR1 MDHEN and CDR2 SYDVKM. CDR3 size: 18 residues. Trimming stripped 4 bases from V and 0 bases from J, with 22 bases between. DNA for the CDR3: TGTGCCAGCAGTTCCTCCGGGACTGCTAAAACCTTCTCCTACGAGCAGTACTTC. This translates into CASSSSGTAKTFSYEQYF.

This chain joins TRBV5-1 and TRBJ2-1, with D perhaps TRBD1 (5 bases). V gave up 2 bases and J gave up 5 bases, with 11 bases separating them. The CDR3 extends over 14 amino acids. CDR1 is SGHRS and CDR2 is YFSETQ in the germline V gene. CDR3 region: CASSLQSRDNEQFF. The CDR3 bases are TGCGCCAGCAGCTTACAATCCAGGGACAATGAGCAGTTCTTC.

This chain joins TRBV28 and TRBJ1-2; D is possibly TRBD1 (5 bases). This CDR3 has 13 amino acids. V lost 3 bases, J lost 5 bases, and 10 bases lay in between. Germline V gene data show CDR1 as MDHEN and CDR2 as SYDVKM. CDR3 DNA: TGTGCCAGCAGTTTTGGGCAGGGTTATGGCTACACCTTC. It encodes CASSFGQGYGYTF.

This chain joins TRBV10-3 and TRBJ2-5, with D perhaps matching TRBD2 (5 bases). This CDR3 has 13 amino acids. The germline V and J ends were trimmed by 6 bases and 5 bases, with 13 bases remaining between them. The V gene's germline CDR1 is ENHRY and CDR2 SYGVKD. The CDR3 bases are TGTGCCATCAGGGCGAGGGAAGGGGAGACCCAGTACTTC. Protein product: CAIRAREGETQYF.

This rearrangement joins TRBV18 to TRBJ2-7; 9 nucleotides line up with TRBD1. Germline values: CDR1 KGHSH, CDR2 LQKENI. J lost 7 bases, V lost 0 bases, and 7 bases had no gene match. The CDR3 sequence is 15 residues long. As DNA, the CDR3 is TGTGCCAGCTCACCACCTAACAGGGGGCGGGAGGAGCAGTACTTC. Protein: CASSPPNRGREEQYF.

This clone was found once. J is TRBJ2-5 and V is TRBV11-2; the match to TRBD1 covers 7 bases. Judging by the DNA end, TRBJ2-7 fits better; the J call may be wrong. CDR3 size: 13 residues. The germline V gene encodes CDR1 SGHAT and CDR2 FQNNGV. CDR3 DNA sequence: TGTGCCAGCAGCTACAGGGGTTTCAACGAGCAGTACTTC. It translates to CASSYRGFNEQYF.

The chain recombines TRBV6-1 with TRBJ1-1, with TRBD1 as a possible D gene (5 bases). Germline CDR1 MNHNS, CDR2 SASEGT. Trimming removed 9 bases at V and 1 base at J, with 9 bases between. The CDR3 extends over 12 amino acids. In DNA, the CDR3 is TGTGCCAGACCTCAGGGGAACACTGAAGCTTTCTTT. Translating it yields CARPQGNTEAFF.

The chain joins TRBV10-1 to TRBJ2-7; 7 bases are shared with TRBD1. V lost 3 bases and J lost 0; bases outside the gene matches: 8. CDR3 size: 16 residues. Germline V gene sequence: CDR1 WNHNN, CDR2 SYGVQD (reference sequence). The CDR3 nucleotides are TGCGCCAGCAGTGACACCGGGACAGCGAGCTCCTACGAGCAGTACTTC. Its protein is CASSDTGTASSYEQYF.

The chain employs TRBV2 and TRBJ2-2, with TRBD1 identical over 7 bases. Trimming cost V 9 bases and J 4 bases; bases outside gene matches: 8. Per germline, CDR1 SNHLY and CDR2 FYNNEI. The CDR3 contains 14 residues. CDR3 sequence: CASRQGSSTGELFF. The CDR3 region has the DNA TGTGCCAGTAGACAGGGAAGTAGCACCGGGGAGCTGTTTTTT.

The CDR3 reads CASRNDPGLQETQYF. The CDR3 nucleotides read TGCGCCAGCAGAAACGATCCGGGACTGCAAGAGACCCAGTACTTC. The chain links TRBV4-1 to TRBJ2-5; tentatively, D is TRBD2 (6 bases). The length of the CDR3 is 15 residues. Germline V CDR1 and CDR2: MGHRA, YSYEKL. The ends were cut back, 6 bases at V and 2 bases at J, with 16 bases in the middle.

This clone was picked up one time. The chain is built from TRBV7-6 and TRBJ1-4; unclear D gene. The CDR3 is made up of 15 amino acids. Per germline, CDR1 SGHVS and CDR2 FNYEAQ. V lost 2 bases to trimming and J lost 5 bases, with 12 bases between them. CDR3 sequence: CASSLREGSNEKLFF. The DNA of the CDR3 is TGTGCCAGCAGCTTACGGGAGGGCTCCAATGAAAAACTGTTTTTT.

This clone was found once. This chain uses TRBV2 with TRBJ2-5, with 9 bases lining up with TRBD1. The CDR3 contains 15 residues. Trimming cost V 4 bases and J 4 bases; bases outside gene matches: 7. CDR1 is SNHLY and CDR2 is FYNNEI in the germline V gene. The CDR3 region has the DNA TGTGCCAGCAGTGTACAGGGGGCCCGTGGAGAGACCCAGTACTTC. Translated: CASSVQGARGETQYF.

This sequence joins TRBV5-1 and TRBJ2-1, with D perhaps TRBD2 (5 bases). CDR3 length: 15 amino acids. Trimming left V 9 bases short and J 0 bases short, with 16 bases between. The V gene's germline CDR1 is SGHRS and CDR2 YFSETQ. CDR3 sequence reads: CATRRTSNSYNEQFF. The CDR3 nucleotides read TGCGCCACACGGAGGACCTCGAACTCCTACAATGAGCAGTTCTTC.

The genes are TRBV13 and TRBJ2-7, with unresolved D. The CDR3 has 16 residues. V was pared by 0 bases and J by 2 bases, with 14 bases between. CDR1 and CDR2 (germline): PRHDT, FYEKMQ (reference sequence). The CDR3 reads CASSLGRYSRTYEQYF. The CDR3 DNA follows: TGTGCCAGCAGCTTAGGCCGGTACAGTAGAACCTACGAGCAGTACTTC. Using reference TRBV13 and TRBJ2-7 for the parts outside the CDR3, the full variable domain is AAGVIQSPRHLIKEKRETATLKCYPIPRHDTVYWYQQGPGQDPQFLISFYEKMQSDKGSIPDRFSAQQFSDYHSELNMSSLELGDSALYFCASSLGRYSRTYEQYFGPGTRLTVT.

The CDR3 spells CASRQGVNSYNEQFF. As DNA, the CDR3 is TGTGCCAGCAGACAGGGGGTAAACAGCTACAATGAGCAGTTCTTC. V gene TRBV6-5 combines with J gene TRBJ2-1; 8 bases agree with TRBD1. Germline lookup yields CDR1 MNHEY and CDR2 SVGAGI. Germline trimming cut 6 bases from V and 3 bases from J; bases unmatched to any gene: 7. This CDR3 contains 15 residues.

The genes are TRBV27 and TRBJ1-2, with D hard to call. The V end was cut by 4 bases, the J end by 4 bases, with 10 bases between. From germline, CDR1 is MNHEY and CDR2 SMNVEV (reference sequence). The CDR3 is 13 amino acids. The DNA of the CDR3 is TGTGCCAGCAGTTCGGCAGGATCCTATGGCTACACCTTC. This sequence encodes CASSSAGSYGYTF.

This CDR3 reads CASSLANAETQYF. The CDR3 DNA sequence: TGTGCCAGCAGTTTAGCTAACGCAGAGACCCAGTACTTC. The rearrangement joins TRBV28 to TRBJ2-5; D ambiguous. Germline CDR1 reads MDHEN; CDR2 reads SYDVKM. This CDR3 has 13 residues. Between the trimmed V and J ends, which lost 2 bases and 4 bases, there was a span of 8 bases. The whole variable domain, filled in from reference TRBV28 and TRBJ2-5, reads DVKVTQSSRYLVKRTGEKVFLECVQDMDHENMFWYRQDPGLGLRLIYFSYDVKMKEKGDIPEGYSVSREKKERFSLILESASTNQTSMYLCASSLANAETQYFGPGTRLLVL.

This clone was detected only once. The chain joins TRBV6-5 to TRBJ1-4; D is uncertain. Trimming removed 0 bases at V and 3 bases at J, with 11 bases between. Germline CDR1 and CDR2: MNHEY and SVGAGI. The CDR3 is made up of 16 amino acids. The chain's CDR3 is CASSYSARVPNEKLFF. The CDR3 DNA reads as TGTGCCAGCAGTTACTCAGCCCGGGTCCCTAATGAAAAACTGTTTTTT.